This T cell receptor (beta chain) was captured in a study of T cell responses to AZD1222 COVID-19 vaccine. Germline V CDR1 and CDR2: DFQATT, SNEGSKA (reference sequence). Trimming left V 3 bases short and J 8 bases short, with 20 bases between. The CDR3 loop spans 15 amino acids. Clones were sequenced by immunoSEQ multiplex PCR, and TCRdb holds only the in-frame ones, with some missing. The table includes 150,000 or so clones, more than 85% detected once. The genes are TRBV20-1 and TRBJ1-3, with a tentative D call TRBD1 (6 bases). The material was peripheral blood, obtained on day 0 of AZD1222 vaccination. The clonotype originates from an adult in good health. The CDR3, as DNA: TGCAGTGCTAGTCCTCCCCGGGGGCTACGAGACACCATATATTTT. It is translated as CSASPPRGLRDTIYF.